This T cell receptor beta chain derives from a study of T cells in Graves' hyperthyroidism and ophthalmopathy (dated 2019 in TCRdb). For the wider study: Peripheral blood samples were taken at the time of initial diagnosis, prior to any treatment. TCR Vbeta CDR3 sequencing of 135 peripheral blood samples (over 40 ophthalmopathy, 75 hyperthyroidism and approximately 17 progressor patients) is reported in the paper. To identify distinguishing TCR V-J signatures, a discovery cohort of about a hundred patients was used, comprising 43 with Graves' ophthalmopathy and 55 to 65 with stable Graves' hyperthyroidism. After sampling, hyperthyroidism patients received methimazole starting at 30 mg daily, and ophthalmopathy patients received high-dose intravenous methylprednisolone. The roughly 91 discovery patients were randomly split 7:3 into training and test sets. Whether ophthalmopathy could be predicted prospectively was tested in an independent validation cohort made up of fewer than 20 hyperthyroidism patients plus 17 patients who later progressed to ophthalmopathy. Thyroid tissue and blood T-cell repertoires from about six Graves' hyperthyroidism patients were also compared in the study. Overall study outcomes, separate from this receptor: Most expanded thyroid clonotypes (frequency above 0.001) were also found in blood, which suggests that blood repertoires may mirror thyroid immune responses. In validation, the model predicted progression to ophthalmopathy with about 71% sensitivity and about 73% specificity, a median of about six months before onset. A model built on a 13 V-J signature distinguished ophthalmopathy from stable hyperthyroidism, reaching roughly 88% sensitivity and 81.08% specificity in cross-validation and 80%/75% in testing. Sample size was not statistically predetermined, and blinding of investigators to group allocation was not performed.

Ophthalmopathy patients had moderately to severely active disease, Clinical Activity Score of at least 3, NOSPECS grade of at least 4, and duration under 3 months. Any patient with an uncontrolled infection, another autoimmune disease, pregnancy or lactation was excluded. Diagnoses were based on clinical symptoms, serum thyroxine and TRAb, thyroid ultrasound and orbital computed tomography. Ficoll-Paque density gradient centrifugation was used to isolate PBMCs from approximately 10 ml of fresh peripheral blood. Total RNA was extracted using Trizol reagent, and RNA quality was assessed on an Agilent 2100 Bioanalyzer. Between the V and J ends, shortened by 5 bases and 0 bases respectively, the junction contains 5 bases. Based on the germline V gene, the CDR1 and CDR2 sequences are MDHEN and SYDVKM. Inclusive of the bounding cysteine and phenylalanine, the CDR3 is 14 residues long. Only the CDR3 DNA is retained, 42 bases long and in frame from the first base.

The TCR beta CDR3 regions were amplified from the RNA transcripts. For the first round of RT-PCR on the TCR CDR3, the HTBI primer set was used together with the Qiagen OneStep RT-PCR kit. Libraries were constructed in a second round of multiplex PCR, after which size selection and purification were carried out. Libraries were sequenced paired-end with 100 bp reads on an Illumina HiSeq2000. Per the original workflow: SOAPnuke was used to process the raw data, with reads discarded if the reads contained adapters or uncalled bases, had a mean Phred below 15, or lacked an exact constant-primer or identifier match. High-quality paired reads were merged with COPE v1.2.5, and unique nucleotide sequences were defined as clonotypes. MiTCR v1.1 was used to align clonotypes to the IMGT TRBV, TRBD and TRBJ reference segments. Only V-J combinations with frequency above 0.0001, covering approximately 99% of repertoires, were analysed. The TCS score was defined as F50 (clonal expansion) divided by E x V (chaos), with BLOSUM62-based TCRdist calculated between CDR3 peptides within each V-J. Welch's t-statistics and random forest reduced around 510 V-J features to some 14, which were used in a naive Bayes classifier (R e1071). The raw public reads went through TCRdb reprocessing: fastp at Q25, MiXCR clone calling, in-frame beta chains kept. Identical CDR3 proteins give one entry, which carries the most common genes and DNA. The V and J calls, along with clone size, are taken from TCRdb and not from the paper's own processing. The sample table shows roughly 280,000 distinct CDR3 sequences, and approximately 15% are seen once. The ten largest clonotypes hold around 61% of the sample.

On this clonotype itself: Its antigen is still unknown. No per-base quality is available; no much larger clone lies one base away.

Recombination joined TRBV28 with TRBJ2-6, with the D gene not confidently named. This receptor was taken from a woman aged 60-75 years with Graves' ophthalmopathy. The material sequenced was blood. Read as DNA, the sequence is TGTGCCAGCAGTGGCTTCTCTGGGGCCAACGTCCTGACTTTC. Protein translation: CASSGFSGANVLTF.